The entry below describes one T cell receptor (beta chain). What it binds is not known. The sample originates from a study of cytomegalovirus exposure and HLA in healthy donors. In the study overall: Genetic ancestry analysis placed about 76% of the 400 or so donors that were genotyped in the Caucasian-associated cluster.

PCR was performed using 60 Vbeta and 13 Jbeta primers. Profiling relied on immunoSEQ multiplex PCR, and the TCRdb table lists in-frame clones only, not all of them. The table has tens of thousands of clones, around 85% seen once. Per the germline V gene, CDR1 is MDHEN and CDR2 is SYDVKM. The CDR3 extends over 13 amino acids. V lost 8 bases and J lost 4; bases outside the gene matches: 5. Notes on the study in general: In vitro testing confirmed a few CMV-associated chains as specific for CMV antigens.

This receptor was obtained from a man younger than 45 in good health and CMV-seronegative. The chain has TRBV28 and TRBJ1-2; 9 bases are shared with TRBD1. The sequenced sample consisted of PBMCs. As DNA, the CDR3 is TGTGCCAGCGGTAAACAGGGGGCCTATGGCTACACCTTC. Its protein product is CASGKQGAYGYTF.